By frequency in the sample, the clone carrying this T cell receptor (beta chain) is large. Sequenced by immunoSEQ multiplex PCR; TCRdb stores in-frame clones only, minus some. This table holds just over 15,000 clones, around nine tenths found once. The V gene's germline CDR1 is MNHNS and CDR2 SASEGT. V was pared by 0 bases and J by 4 bases, with 9 bases between. This CDR3 is 14 amino acids long. The data originate from a study of Tregs in tolerant kidney transplant recipients. The source is a human donor in good health. This chain connects TRBV6-1 to TRBJ1-2; D not resolved. Sequences were obtained from CD8+ T cells from blood. The CDR3 protein is CASSEALIGYGYTF. The DNA of the CDR3 is TGTGCCAGCAGTGAAGCCCTGATCGGCTATGGCTACACCTTC.